This T cell receptor beta chain stems from a study of OX40 agonist ivuxolimab in advanced cancers. V lost 3 bases and J 7 bases, leaving 10 bases between the germline ends. Germline loops: CDR1 LNHDA, CDR2 SQIVND (reference sequence). The length of the CDR3 is 12 residues. The method was immunoSEQ multiplex PCR; TCRdb's version includes in-frame clones alone and lacks a portion of them. The table lists 57,000 or so clones, 91% of them singletons. The J gene is TRBJ2-7, the V gene TRBV19; D remains ambiguous. The clonotype originates from an adult with an advanced solid tumor such as melanoma, head and neck, liver or kidney cancer. Sequences were derived from CD4+ or CD8+ T cells sorted from blood, sampled in a trial of the OX40 agonist ivuxolimab. The CDR3 bases are TGTGCCAGTAGTATGGATGAAAGGGAGCAGTACTTC. Translated, it gives CASSMDEREQYF.